The 28 T cell receptor beta chains given below trace back to one sample, sequenced in a study of human T cells and chemical hapten exposure. Time point specified: patch test 3, about 24 weeks after DPC sensitization. The treatment is: therapeutic diphenylcyclopropenone sensitization with weekly scalp DPC. Via MiXCR, TCRdb re-called the RACE reads, giving one row per CDR3 protein. The table records 45,000 to 60,000 distinct CDR3 sequences, around 12% of them present only once. The input for sequencing was whole blood, taken in connection with sensitization to the hapten diphenylcyclopropenone (DPC). The receptors shown here come from a man aged 30 to 45 with alopecia areata. Some clones in this sample may be carry-over from other donors' samples.

This clonotype was detected ten times or more. This sequence joins TRBV12-3 or TRBV12-4 and TRBJ1-1; D remains ambiguous. V shed 6 bases and J shed 3 bases, with 8 bases lying between them. This CDR3 has 12 residues. This chain's CDR3 is CASRTRDTEAFF. The CDR3 DNA follows: TGTGCCAGCAGGACCCGGGACACTGAAGCTTTCTTT.

The J gene is TRBJ2-1, the V gene TRBV28, with 7 positions matching TRBD1. Looked up from germline, CDR1 is MDHEN and CDR2 is SYDVKM. CDR3 size: 12 residues. V was pared by 6 bases and J by 8 bases, with 4 bases of the junction left unmatched. This CDR3 is CASRTGFYEQFF. The CDR3 bases are TGTGCCAGCAGGACAGGGTTCTATGAGCAGTTCTTC.

This clonotype was detected only a few times. The V and J genes are TRBV7-9 and TRBJ2-5, with a tentative D call TRBD1 (6 bases). The CDR3 loop spans 14 amino acids. The V end was cut by 5 bases, the J end by 5 bases, with 15 bases between. Germline V gene data show CDR1 as SEHNR and CDR2 as FQNEAQ (reference sequence). CDR3: CASSASGARETQYF. The CDR3 nucleotides are TGTGCCAGCAGCGCGTCAGGGGCGCGGGAGACCCAGTACTTC.

This clonotype turned up a few times. The gene calls are TRBV7-2 and TRBJ2-2, with D uncertain. The V gene lost 1 base and the J gene lost 6 bases, with 9 bases spanning the gap. Germline values: CDR1 SGHTA, CDR2 FQGNSA. The length of the CDR3 is 14 residues. As DNA, the CDR3 is TGTGCCAGCAGCTTAGACCCAGCCTCCGGGGAGCTGTTTTTT. Amino acid sequence: CASSLDPASGELFF.

The CDR3 sequence is CSARNPGQSNEKLFF. The DNA for the CDR3 is TGCAGTGCTAGGAACCCGGGACAGAGTAATGAAAAACTGTTTTTT. The chain joins TRBV20-1 to TRBJ1-4; 7 bases map to TRBD1. Germline V gene sequence: CDR1 DFQATT, CDR2 SNEGSKA (reference sequence). This CDR3 comprises 15 residues. Trimming cost V 3 bases and J 4 bases; bases outside gene matches: 8.

This clonotype came up many times. This chain joins TRBV18 and TRBJ1-1, with D possibly TRBD1 on 6 matching bases. CDR3 length: 13 amino acids. With 4 bases removed from V and 12 bases from J, the gap between germline ends came to 18 bases. Germline-derived CDR1 and CDR2 are KGHSH and LQKENI. The CDR3 DNA sequence: TGTGCCAGCTCACTAGGACAGCCCTTAGTGACTTTCTTT. Amino acid sequence: CASSLGQPLVTFF. Together with reference TRBV18 and TRBJ1-1, the CDR3 gives the full variable domain: NAGVMQNPRHLVRRRGQEARLRCSPMKGHSHVYWYRQLPEEGLKFMVYLQKENIIDESGMPKERFSAEFPKEGPSILRIQQVVRGDSAAYFCASSLGQPLVTFFGQGTRLTVV.

This clonotype has a handful of counts. A much larger clone is a single base away; this may be a read error. The V call is TRBV28, the J call TRBJ2-7; maybe TRBD1 (6 bases). CDR3 length equals 14 residues. Germline lookup yields CDR1 MDHEN and CDR2 SYDVKM. V lost 8 bases and J 4 bases, leaving 18 bases between the germline ends. CDR3 in DNA: TGTGCCAGCCGCCGAGCAGGGGCGGATTACGAGCAGTACTTC. Protein: CASRRAGADYEQYF.

This clonotype was seen a few times. This rearrangement joins TRBV3-1 to TRBJ1-1, with 12 bases fitting TRBD1. This CDR3 has 16 residues. The germline gives CDR1 LGHDT, CDR2 YNNKEL (reference sequence). V lost 4 bases and J lost 1; bases outside the gene matches: 4. The CDR3 here is CASSLGQGAPNTEAFF. DNA of the CDR3: TGTGCCAGCAGCCTGGGACAGGGGGCCCCGAACACTGAAGCTTTCTTT.

The sample holds many counts of this clonotype. V gene TRBV7-9 combines with J gene TRBJ2-1; no firm D call. CDR1 and CDR2 from the germline V gene are SEHNR and FQNEAQ (reference sequence). This CDR3 spans 16 amino acids. V was shortened by 5 bases and J by 0 bases, with 14 bases between the two germline ends. The CDR3 protein is CASSPLRPSSYNEQFF. The CDR3 DNA reads as TGTGCCAGCAGCCCGCTACGCCCCAGCTCCTACAATGAGCAGTTCTTC.

This clonotype was seen ten or more times. The chain has TRBV19 and TRBJ2-1, with D perhaps matching TRBD1 (6 bases). Germline V gene sequence: CDR1 LNHDA, CDR2 SQIVND (reference sequence). Deletions cut 3 bases from V and 0 bases from J, with 12 bases between. This CDR3 spans 16 amino acids. CDR3 DNA sequence: TGTGCCAGTAGTATGGACAGCTTCAGCTCCTACAATGAGCAGTTCTTC. Translation gives CASSMDSFSSYNEQFF.

The sample holds a few counts of this clonotype. Written as DNA, the CDR3 is TGTGCCAGCAGTTTCCACAGGGGTAACTATGGCTACACCTTC. Translating it yields CASSFHRGNYGYTF. This chain links TRBV12-3 or TRBV12-4 with TRBJ1-2; TRBD1 agrees at 7 bases. V was clipped by 3 bases and J by 1 base; unmatched bases: 2. The CDR3 contains 14 residues.

This clonotype was seen only a few times. The CDR3 nucleotides read TGTGCCAGCTCACCTTGGGACCTTTTAGGGAGTGGCTACACCTTC. The encoded protein is CASSPWDLLGSGYTF. This chain joins TRBV18 and TRBJ1-2; possibly TRBD1 for D (5 bases). V shed 3 bases and J shed 7 bases, with 18 bases lying between them. The CDR3 spans 15 residues. Germline CDR1 is KGHSH and CDR2 is LQKENI.

The genes are TRBV28 and TRBJ2-7; 9 bases map to TRBD1. The ends lost 6 bases at V and 0 bases at J; junction bases unmatched: 12. In germline, CDR1 is MDHEN, CDR2 SYDVKM. There are 17 residues in the CDR3. CDR3: CASRYSPGTGISYEQYF. CDR3 nucleotides: TGTGCCAGCAGATATTCCCCCGGGACAGGGATCTCCTACGAGCAGTACTTC.

This clonotype was detected ten times or more. The chain links TRBV9 to TRBJ2-3; the D gene is possibly TRBD2 (6 bases). This CDR3 is 15 amino acids long. Germline CDR1 and CDR2: SGDLS and YYNGEE. Between the trimmed V and J ends, which lost 4 bases and 0 bases, there was a span of 12 bases. CDR3 region: CASSPRLGSTDTQYF. CDR3 coding DNA: TGTGCCAGCAGCCCGAGACTAGGGAGCACAGATACGCAGTATTTT.

This clonotype has a count of ten or more. V usage is TRBV20-1 and J usage is TRBJ2-5; unclear D gene. The CDR3 has 12 amino acids. Germline V gives CDR1 DFQATT, CDR2 SNEGSKA (reference sequence). V lost 6 bases and J 4 bases, leaving 12 bases between the germline ends. CDR3 nucleotide sequence: TGCAGTGCGCCCGGGCTAAGAGAGACCCAGTACTTC. Protein: CSAPGLRETQYF.

This clonotype was seen a handful of times. The J gene is TRBJ2-2, the V gene TRBV5-5; TRBD1 or TRBD2 may be the D gene (5 bases each). V was cut by 6 bases and J by 2 bases, with 14 bases left in between. Per germline, CDR1 SGHKS and CDR2 YYEKEE (reference sequence). The CDR3 runs to 15 residues. The CDR3 sequence is CASTRGELNTGELFF. Here the CDR3 DNA reads TGTGCCAGCACGAGAGGGGAACTTAACACCGGGGAGCTGTTTTTT.

The chain employs TRBV7-9 and TRBJ1-1; D uncertain. Germline-derived CDR1 and CDR2 are SEHNR and FQNEAQ (reference sequence). The CDR3 loop spans 12 amino acids. The V and J ends lost 2 bases and 4 bases respectively, with 5 bases between them. For the CDR3, the DNA is TGTGCCAGCAGCTTAAGTCGCACTGAAGCTTTCTTT. Protein product: CASSLSRTEAFF.

This clonotype was observed at least ten times. CDR3: CASSPGQDLYGYTF. The DNA of the CDR3 is TGTGCCAGCAGCCCCGGGCAGGACCTCTATGGCTACACCTTC. The chain has TRBV14 and TRBJ1-2; D is uncertain. In germline, CDR1 is SGHDN, CDR2 FVKESK. Trimming shortened V by 4 bases and J by 4 bases, and 13 bases separated the two germline ends. The CDR3 runs 14 residues. The full variable domain, its missing parts supplied by reference TRBV14 and TRBJ1-2, is EAGVTQFPSHSVIEKGQTVTLRCDPISGHDNLYWYRRVMGKEIKFLLHFVKESKQDESGMPNNRFLAERTGGTYSTLKVQPAELEDSGVYFCASSPGQDLYGYTFGSGTRLTVV.

There are many counts of this clonotype. The chain has TRBV7-8 and TRBJ2-6; no clear D. The CDR3 covers 15 residues. Germline V lookup: CDR1 SGHVS, CDR2 FQNEAQ. Trimming removed 0 bases at V and 4 bases at J, with 7 bases between. CDR3 DNA: TGTGCCAGCAGCTTAGCGGGTCCAGGGGCCAACGTCCTGACTTTC. This codes for CASSLAGPGANVLTF.

The V call is TRBV11-1, the J call TRBJ2-5, with 7 bases fitting TRBD1. J lost 5 bases, V lost 5 bases, and 5 bases had no gene match. The germline gives CDR1 SGHAT, CDR2 FQDESV (reference sequence). CDR3 size: 13 residues. The CDR3 DNA reads as TGTGCCAGCAGCACAGGGGTCGTGGAGACCCAGTACTTC. Amino acid sequence: CASSTGVVETQYF.

This clonotype occurred many times. The chain carries TRBV6-2 or TRBV6-3 and TRBJ1-1; D is possibly TRBD1 (6 bases). Germline loops: CDR1 MNHEY, CDR2 SVGEGT. The CDR3 is 12 amino acids. The ends were cut back, 10 bases at V and 5 bases at J, with 14 bases in the middle. DNA for the CDR3: TGTGCCACCAGGGGTGTGGGTACTGAAGCTTTCTTT. As protein: CATRGVGTEAFF.

This clonotype is a singleton in its sample. This chain uses TRBV25-1 with TRBJ2-7, with D possibly TRBD2 on 6 matching bases. V was clipped by 8 bases and J by 2 bases, with 16 bases between them. Germline V gene data show CDR1 as MGHDK and CDR2 as SYGVNS. This CDR3 comprises 14 residues. In DNA form, the CDR3 reads TGTGCCAGCGGGGGGAGAGGTTGGACCTACGAGCAGTACTTC. It yields the protein CASGGRGWTYEQYF.

This clonotype was recorded at least ten times. V and J are TRBV11-2 and TRBJ1-6, with 9 nucleotides matching TRBD1. CDR3 length: 16 residues. Germline lookup yields CDR1 SGHAT and CDR2 FQNNGV. After removal of 3 bases from V and 3 bases from J, the junction contained 3 bases not matched to a gene. CDR3 amino acids: CASSLETGGYNSPLHF. CDR3 nucleotide sequence: TGTGCCAGCAGCTTGGAGACAGGGGGCTATAATTCACCCCTCCACTTT.

The chain couples TRBV28 to TRBJ1-5; D not certain. Germline V gene lookup returns CDR1 MDHEN and CDR2 SYDVKM. The CDR3 contains 12 residues. The V and J ends lost 2 bases and 9 bases respectively, with 8 bases between them. The CDR3 bases are TGTGCCAGCAGTTTACAGTGGGGGCCCCAGCATTTT. Its translation: CASSLQWGPQHF. The full variable domain, rest sourced from reference TRBV28 and TRBJ1-5, is DVKVTQSSRYLVKRTGEKVFLECVQDMDHENMFWYRQDPGLGLRLIYFSYDVKMKEKGDIPEGYSVSREKKERFSLILESASTNQTSMYLCASSLQWGPQHFGDGTRLSIL.

In this sample, this clonotype turned up many times. This chain connects TRBV5-1 to TRBJ1-6; a weak D match, TRBD1 (5 bases). The germline CDR1 and CDR2 sequences are SGHRS and YFSETQ. The CDR3 is 14 residues long. V dropped 4 bases and J dropped 8 bases, with 13 bases sitting between them. The CDR3 DNA is TGCGCCAGCAGCCCCCAGGGCTCGGATTCACCCCTCCACTTT. Translating it yields CASSPQGSDSPLHF. The whole variable domain, filled in from reference TRBV5-1 and TRBJ1-6, reads KAGVTQTPRYLIKTRGQQVTLSCSPISGHRSVSWYQQTPGQGLQFLFEYFSETQRNKGNFPGRFSGRQFSNSRSEMNVSTLELGDSALYLCASSPQGSDSPLHFGNGTRLTVT.

Regarding this clonotype: A much bigger clone sits one base away, suggesting this may be a read error. V and J are TRBV6-2 or TRBV6-3 and TRBJ2-4; TRBD2 matches at 7 bases. This CDR3 has 13 residues. CDR1 and CDR2 (germline): MNHEY, SVGEGT. The V gene end was trimmed by 2 bases and the J gene end by 9 bases; junction bases not matched to a gene: 4. CDR3: CASSYHGEGIQYF. The CDR3 nucleotides are TGTGCCAGCAGTTACCACGGGGAGGGCATTCAGTACTTC.

The gene calls are TRBV10-3 and TRBJ2-1; D remains unclear. The CDR3 covers 19 residues. V was clipped by 0 bases and J by 3 bases, with 21 bases between them. Germline loops: CDR1 ENHRY, CDR2 SYGVKD. CDR3 in amino acids: CAISESTRLPKGNYNEQFF. The CDR3 DNA reads TGTGCCATCAGTGAGTCGACGAGACTCCCGAAGGGCAACTACAATGAGCAGTTCTTC.

This clonotype was observed at least ten times. This chain joins TRBV7-9 and TRBJ1-1, with D perhaps matching TRBD1 (6 bases). The CDR3 runs 13 residues. Germline assignment: CDR1 SEHNR and CDR2 FQNEAQ (reference sequence). Trimming shortened V by 1 base and J by 4 bases, and 7 bases separated the two germline ends. Here the CDR3 reads CASSLEGGTEAFF. CDR3 bases: TGTGCCAGCAGCTTAGAAGGGGGCACTGAAGCTTTCTTT.